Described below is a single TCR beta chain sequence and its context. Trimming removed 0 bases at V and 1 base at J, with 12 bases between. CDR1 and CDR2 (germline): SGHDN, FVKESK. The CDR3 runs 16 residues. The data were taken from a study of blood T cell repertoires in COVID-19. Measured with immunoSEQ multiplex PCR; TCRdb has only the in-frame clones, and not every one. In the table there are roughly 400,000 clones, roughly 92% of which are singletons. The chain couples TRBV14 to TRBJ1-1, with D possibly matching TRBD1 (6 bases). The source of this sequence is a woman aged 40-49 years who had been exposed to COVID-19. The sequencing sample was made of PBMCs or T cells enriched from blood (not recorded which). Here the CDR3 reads CASSQDLGAGNTEAFF. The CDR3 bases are TGTGCCAGCAGCCAAGATTTGGGGGCCGGGAACACTGAAGCTTTCTTT.